These 10 T cell receptor beta chains were sequenced from one sample in a study of control samples from healthy donors and cancer patients. Only in-frame clones appear in the TCRdb table, and some are missing; sequencing was by immunoSEQ multiplex PCR. The table shows some 95,000 clones, with 79% occurring only once. The source material was blood. Receptors originate from a woman aged 25 to 39 in good health.

The V call is TRBV6-2 or TRBV6-3, the J call TRBJ2-7; no clear D. V was clipped by 5 bases and J by 2 bases, with 10 bases between them. This CDR3 has 13 amino acids. Germline CDR1 and CDR2: MNHEY and SVGEGT. In DNA form, the CDR3 reads TGTGCCAGCAGTGAGACTGGAACCTACGAGCAGTACTTC. Its protein is CASSETGTYEQYF.

This chain connects TRBV2 to TRBJ2-5; D possibly corresponds to TRBD2 (5 bases). V was pared by 2 bases and J by 5 bases, with 6 bases between. This CDR3 comprises 12 residues. The germline V gene has CDR1 SNHLY and CDR2 FYNNEI. In nucleotides, the CDR3 is TGTGCCAGCAGTGAACGGGGTGAGACCCAGTACTTC. Its protein is CASSERGETQYF.

J is TRBJ1-2 and V is TRBV20-1; a possible D gene is TRBD1 (5 bases). Germline loops: CDR1 DFQATT, CDR2 SNEGSKA (reference sequence). The CDR3 covers 9 residues. Trimming stripped 5 bases from V and 8 bases from J, with 6 bases between. The CDR3 region is CSAGAGYTF. DNA for the CDR3: TGCAGTGCTGGGGCAGGCTACACCTTC.

This chain uses TRBV19 with TRBJ1-2, with 7 positions matching TRBD1. Germline assignment: CDR1 LNHDA and CDR2 SQIVND (reference sequence). CDR3 size: 14 residues. Trimming removed 10 bases from V and 8 bases from J; junction bases left unmatched: 16. CDR3 in DNA: TGTGCCACCGCTCCCGACGAGGGGGCGAGGGGCTACACCTTC. It is translated as CATAPDEGARGYTF.

The rearrangement links TRBV4-3 to TRBJ2-1; possible D gene TRBD2, 5 bases. The CDR3 sequence is 14 residues long. Germline loops: CDR1 LGHNA, CDR2 YSLEER. The V end lost 1 base, the J end lost 6 bases, and 10 bases lay between the germline ends. The CDR3 sequence: CASSQGTAPNEQFF. The CDR3 DNA sequence: TGCGCCAGCAGCCAAGGGACTGCCCCCAATGAGCAGTTCTTC.

This clone turned up a few times. The rearrangement joins TRBV19 to TRBJ1-1; 10 nucleotides match TRBD1. Per the germline V gene, CDR1 is LNHDA and CDR2 is SQIVND (reference sequence). Trimming took 6 bases from V and 7 from J; bases not matched to a gene: 2. The CDR3 sequence is 12 residues long. Here the CDR3 DNA reads TGTGCCAGTAGCGACAGGGGGCTTGAAGCTTTCTTT. Translating gives CASSDRGLEAFF.

In DNA, the CDR3 is TGTGCCAGCAGCTTACAGGGATCTAGCACAGATACGCAGTATTTT. This sequence encodes CASSLQGSSTDTQYF. The rearrangement joins TRBV7-2 to TRBJ2-3; perhaps TRBD1 as D (5 bases). V lost 2 bases, J lost 0 bases, and 9 bases lay in between. The CDR3 has 15 amino acids. Germline V gene sequence: CDR1 SGHTA, CDR2 FQGNSA. Full variable domain (missing parts from reference TRBV7-2 and TRBJ2-3): GAGVSQSPSNKVTEKGKDVELRCDPISGHTALYWYRQSLGQGLEFLIYFQGNSAPDKSGLPSDRFSAERTGGSVSTLTIQRTQQEDSAVYLCASSLQGSSTDTQYFGPGTRLTVL.

The chain uses TRBV11-1 and TRBJ2-5; the D is unclear. This CDR3 has 16 residues. V dropped 1 base and J dropped 6 bases, with 18 bases sitting between them. The germline V gene has CDR1 SGHAT and CDR2 FQDESV (reference sequence). Here the CDR3 DNA reads TGTGCCAGCAGCTTAGGATTGCTGCATGGTCAGAAGACCCAGTACTTC. Amino acids: CASSLGLLHGQKTQYF.

This clone was observed many times. The chain links TRBV14 to TRBJ2-3, with D hard to call. This CDR3 has 13 residues. V was pared by 5 bases and J by 3 bases, with 9 bases between. Germline loops: CDR1 SGHDN, CDR2 FVKESK. The CDR3 DNA is TGTGCCAGCAGCTTTATGAGAACAGATACGCAGTATTTT. This encodes CASSFMRTDTQYF.

V gene TRBV19 combines with J gene TRBJ1-1; no clear D. Deletions cut 6 bases from V and 6 bases from J, with 8 bases between. Germline assignment: CDR1 LNHDA and CDR2 SQIVND (reference sequence). The CDR3 covers 11 residues. CDR3 coding DNA: TGTGCCAGTAGGCGAGGCGCTGAAGCTTTCTTT. It translates to CASRRGAEAFF.